This record concerns one T cell receptor (beta chain) sequence. Antigen unknown. Depending on availability, patient cells were bead-separated fractions or unselected PBMC. The data were taken from a study of STAT5B mutations in CD4+ large granular lymphocyte leukemia. Overall study context: When available, cryopreserved cells underwent CD8+ depletion before CD4+ selection. Study-level points and caveats: Compared with healthy controls (2/35), patient top clones favored TRBV06 (8/27).

In the source study's methods: Lowest detectable productive clonotype frequency was 2.59 x 10-5. Using immunoSEQ multiplex PCR, the repertoire was profiled, and TCRdb retains in-frame clones only, with some absent. V and J calls and clone size are as listed in that table; D and trimming were resolved from the DNA. The sample gives a few thousand clones, 76% of which show up once; under 85% is in the top ten. CDR1 LGHNA and CDR2 YSLEER come from the germline V gene. V gave up 0 bases and J gave up 2 bases, with 11 bases separating them. There are 15 residues in the CDR3. Specimen: PBMCs. V and J are TRBV4-3 and TRBJ2-7; D is ambiguous. The TCR sequence derives from a man in his 70s with CD4+ T-cell large granular lymphocyte leukemia. The CDR3 coding sequence is TGCGCCAGCAGCCAAGAATGGGGAACACCCTACGAGCAGTACTTC. This sequence encodes CASSQEWGTPYEQYF.